The 30 T cell receptor beta chains below come from one sample, sequenced in a study of response to subunit inactivated influenza vaccine. One entry per CDR3 protein results from TCRdb running MiXCR on the RT-PCR reads. The sample has 500,000 or so distinct CDR3 sequences; 16% are singletons. The specimen was CD4+ T cells sorted from PBMCs, collected roughly 24 months after vaccination. The receptor source for this set is a man aged 50 to 75 who received an inactivated influenza vaccine.

With regard to this clonotype: A much larger clone differs from this one at a single base, so this may be a read error. The gene calls are TRBV20-1 and TRBJ2-3, with 8 nucleotides matching TRBD2. This CDR3 contains 15 residues. From germline, CDR1 is DFQATT and CDR2 SNEGSKA (reference sequence). The V gene end was trimmed by 5 bases and the J gene end by 4 bases; junction bases not matched to a gene: 11. The CDR3 loop is CSARGSGSAADTQYF. The CDR3 DNA reads as TGCAGTGCTCGCGGAAGCGGGAGTGCCGCAGATACGCAGTATTTT.

This clonotype came up a few times. V usage is TRBV28 and J usage is TRBJ2-7; possible D gene TRBD1, 6 bases. CDR1 is MDHEN, CDR2 SYDVKM, per germline. The CDR3 sequence is 14 residues long. V shed 7 bases and J shed 6 bases, with 19 bases lying between them. The CDR3 DNA reads as TGTGCCAGCATTCCTGGGGGCCCTAGTAGCGAGCAGTACTTC. Translation gives CASIPGGPSSEQYF.

The chain carries TRBV29-1 and TRBJ2-7, with D maybe TRBD1 (6 bases). CDR1 and CDR2 (germline): SQVTM, ANQGSEA. Trimming stripped 7 bases from V and 4 bases from J, with 14 bases between. This CDR3 has 12 residues. CDR3 nucleotide sequence: TGCAGCGGCGCCGGGACAAGTTACGAGCAGTACTTC. Protein product: CSGAGTSYEQYF.

There are a few counts of this clonotype. This rearrangement joins TRBV9 to TRBJ2-1, with D maybe TRBD1 (6 bases). This CDR3 is 14 amino acids long. The germline gives CDR1 SGDLS, CDR2 YYNGEE. V was pared by 0 bases and J by 8 bases, with 12 bases between. CDR3 in DNA: TGTGCCAGCAGCGTAGCAGGGGCGTGGGATGAGCAGTTCTTC. Translation: CASSVAGAWDEQFF.

This clonotype showed up just a few times. V is TRBV27 and J is TRBJ2-1; 11 bases match TRBD2. V shed 6 bases and J 7 bases; nucleotides not matched to a gene: 8. This CDR3 has 15 residues. The germline CDR1 and CDR2 sequences are MNHEY and SMNVEV (reference sequence). CDR3 sequence (DNA): TGTGCCAGCAGAACAAATGGACTAGCGGGTAATGAGCAGTTCTTC. Its translation: CASRTNGLAGNEQFF.

There are a few counts of this clonotype. This chain links TRBV7-8 with TRBJ2-2; possibly TRBD2 for D (6 bases). The V gene lost 1 base and the J gene lost 6 bases, with 12 bases spanning the gap. The CDR3 is 15 residues long. The germline V gene encodes CDR1 SGHVS and CDR2 FQNEAQ. DNA of the CDR3: TGTGCCAGCAGCTTAGGGAGGGGTTACGCCGGGGAGCTGTTTTTT. Its protein product is CASSLGRGYAGELFF. The variable domain in full, completed from reference TRBV7-8 and TRBJ2-2, reads GAGVSQSPRYKVAKRGQDVALRCDPISGHVSLFWYQQALGQGPEFLTYFQNEAQLDKSGLPSDRFFAERPEGSVSTLKIQRTQQEDSAVYLCASSLGRGYAGELFFGEGSRLTVL.

Note on this clonotype: Relative to the germline gene, one junction end is altered; a read error may explain this. V is TRBV7-9 and J is TRBJ1-1; D not resolved. Germline V gives CDR1 SEHNR, CDR2 FQNEAQ (reference sequence). CDR3 size: 15 residues. The CDR3 DNA is TGTGCCAGCAGCTCGCAAGGGAGGACTAACAGTGAAGCTTTCTTT. Translating it yields CASSSQGRTNSEAFF.

The gene calls are TRBV21-1 and TRBJ2-1; the table calls TRBD2, which could not be checked here. TRBV21-1 is assigned pseudogene status. CDR3 length equals 21 residues. The chain's CDR3 is CASSKERRVGLAGFSYNEQFF. Here the CDR3 DNA reads TGTGCCAGCAGCAAAGAGCGGAGAGTGGGACTAGCGGGATTCTCCTACAATGAGCAGTTCTTC.

This clonotype was picked up a small number of times. The chain has TRBV30 and TRBJ1-1, with unresolved D. The CDR3 has 15 amino acids. The germline CDR1 and CDR2 sequences are GTSNPN and SVGIG (reference sequence). The V end was cut by 2 bases, the J end by 2 bases, with 15 bases between. CDR3 sequence: CAWSRAGLKNTEAFF. The CDR3 DNA reads as TGTGCCTGGAGTCGGGCGGGTTTGAAAAACACTGAAGCTTTCTTT.

This clonotype was counted between two and nine times. The chain employs TRBV7-9 and TRBJ1-2; 7 nucleotides line up with TRBD1. Germline CDR1 and CDR2: SEHNR and FQNEAQ (reference sequence). The CDR3 sequence is 15 residues long. Trimming removed 4 bases from V and 0 bases from J; junction bases left unmatched: 5. As DNA, the CDR3 is TGTGCCAGCAGCTCATACAGGGGAGCTAACTATGGCTACACCTTC. Encoded protein: CASSSYRGANYGYTF.

This clonotype was seen a few times. The rearrangement uses TRBV6-5 and TRBJ2-2; 7 nucleotides match TRBD1. From germline, CDR1 is MNHEY and CDR2 SVGAGI. CDR3 length: 17 amino acids. J lost 4 bases, V lost 0 bases, and 8 bases had no gene match. DNA for the CDR3: TGTGCCAGCAGTTACTCAGGGGGCCGATTGGCCACCGGGGAGCTGTTTTTT. Its translation: CASSYSGGRLATGELFF.

For this clonotype: It is likely a read error, because the conserved phenylalanine at the end of the CDR3 is missing. The J gene is TRBJ2-3, the V gene TRBV2; 9 nucleotides agree with TRBD2. The germline CDR1 and CDR2 sequences are SNHLY and FYNNEI. The CDR3 consists of 15 residues. Germline trimming cut 10 bases from V and 1 base from J; bases unmatched to any gene: 9. CDR3 bases: TGTGCCATCCACCGGGGCGGGGGGGGCACAGATACGCAGTATTCT. Residues: CAIHRGGGGTDTQYS.

This clonotype has a handful of counts. The rearrangement joins TRBV2 to TRBJ1-5; weak D call: TRBD1 (5 bases). This CDR3 has 14 residues. Trimming removed 5 bases from V and 10 bases from J, with 18 bases in between. Germline V gives CDR1 SNHLY, CDR2 FYNNEI. The CDR3 DNA follows: TGTGCCAGCAGTCTCCCTCGGGGCGGGGATCCCCAGCATTTT. Encoded protein: CASSLPRGGDPQHF.

This clonotype was seen many times. The rearrangement links TRBV11-2 to TRBJ2-1; 13 nucleotides align to TRBD2. Germline V gene sequence: CDR1 SGHAT, CDR2 FQNNGV. The CDR3 runs to 15 residues. Germline trimming cut 1 base from V and 8 bases from J; bases unmatched to any gene: 2. The CDR3 region has the DNA TGTGCCAGCAGCTTAGGGACTAGCGGGGGACATGAGCAGTTCTTC. Its protein product is CASSLGTSGGHEQFF.

This clonotype was observed a handful of times. This chain links TRBV3-1 with TRBJ1-1; maybe TRBD1 (5 bases). The CDR3 length is 14 residues. Germline-derived CDR1 and CDR2 are LGHDT and YNNKEL (reference sequence). The V end was cut by 0 bases, the J end by 3 bases, with 8 bases between. The CDR3 nucleotides read TGTGCCAGCAGCCAAGAGGGACGATACACTGAAGCTTTCTTT. Its protein is CASSQEGRYTEAFF.

This clonotype was counted ten times or more. This rearrangement joins TRBV12-3 or TRBV12-4 to TRBJ2-3, with 9 bases that match TRBD1. The length of the CDR3 is 13 residues. J gave up 5 bases and V 6 bases, and 3 bases lay outside the gene matches. The CDR3 protein is CASRQGAVDTQYF. CDR3 coding DNA: TGTGCCAGCAGACAGGGGGCGGTAGATACGCAGTATTTT.

CDR3 nucleotide sequence: TGCAGTGCTCCGGGACAGGGGAAAGATACGCAGTATTTT. Translated: CSAPGQGKDTQYF. The chain is built from TRBV20-1 and TRBJ2-3, with TRBD1 matching over 10 bases. This CDR3 has 13 amino acids. Germline V gene lookup returns CDR1 DFQATT and CDR2 SNEGSKA (reference sequence). V lost 5 bases, J lost 5 bases, and 4 bases stayed unmatched.

This clonotype was detected ten times or more. The J gene is TRBJ2-3, the V gene TRBV20-1; TRBD2 aligns across 10 bases. This CDR3 comprises 18 residues. Germline CDR1 is DFQATT and CDR2 is SNEGSKA (reference sequence). The ends lost 3 bases at V and 3 bases at J; junction bases unmatched: 15. CDR3 residues: CSASRPSGGQLGTDTQYF. In nucleotides, the CDR3 is TGCAGTGCTAGCCGCCCTAGCGGGGGCCAACTTGGAACAGATACGCAGTATTTT.

The table lists this clonotype with a few counts. The chain recombines TRBV20-1 with TRBJ1-5; 9 nucleotides agree with TRBD1. V was pared by 6 bases and J by 5 bases, with 2 bases of the junction left unmatched. The CDR3 is made up of 12 amino acids. The germline CDR1 and CDR2 sequences are DFQATT and SNEGSKA (reference sequence). The CDR3 protein is CSAWTGDQPQHF. DNA for the CDR3: TGCAGTGCCTGGACAGGGGATCAGCCCCAGCATTTT.

This rearrangement joins TRBV12-3 or TRBV12-4 to TRBJ2-5; D not resolved. This CDR3 region has 14 residues. Trimming removed 5 bases from V and 4 bases from J, with 14 bases in between. The CDR3 DNA is TGTGCCAGCAGTACCGAATGGGGTCCAGAGACCCAGTACTTC. Protein: CASSTEWGPETQYF.

The rearrangement joins TRBV5-1 to TRBJ1-6; TRBD1 matches 9 bases. This CDR3 is 16 amino acids long. Germline CDR1 is SGHRS and CDR2 is YFSETQ. The V segment lost 0 bases and the J segment 10 bases; nucleotides outside the gene matches: 8. CDR3 nucleotide sequence: TGCGCCAGCAGCTTGGCGGGACAGGGAACTGGCTCACCCCTCCACTTT. Protein: CASSLAGQGTGSPLHF.

The chain employs TRBV7-8 and TRBJ2-6; D is undetermined. CDR3 length: 18 residues. Germline assignment: CDR1 SGHVS and CDR2 FQNEAQ. Between the trimmed V and J ends, which lost 0 bases and 2 bases, there was a span of 14 bases. CDR3 loop: CASSLALPLGPGANVLTF. The CDR3 DNA is TGTGCCAGCAGCTTAGCGTTACCCTTGGGTCCTGGGGCCAACGTCCTGACTTTC.

The V call is TRBV5-1, the J call TRBJ1-4; D call uncertain. This CDR3 has 17 residues. The germline gives CDR1 SGHRS, CDR2 YFSETQ. V was clipped by 0 bases and J by 0 bases, with 12 bases between them. Here the CDR3 DNA reads TGCGCCAGCAGCTTGGTAGGCGTCTCTGCAACTAATGAAAAACTGTTTTTT. Protein sequence: CASSLVGVSATNEKLFF.

This clonotype was counted at least ten times. The chain carries TRBV12-3 or TRBV12-4 and TRBJ2-1; 9 bases are a match to TRBD1. This CDR3 spans 14 amino acids. Trimming took 4 bases from V and 9 from J; bases not matched to a gene: 7. As DNA, the CDR3 is TGTGCCAGCAGTTCCGGGACAGGGCGAAGTGAGCAGTTCTTC. Translating it yields CASSSGTGRSEQFF.

This clonotype was seen a few times. The chain employs TRBV28 and TRBJ1-1, with 7 bases fitting TRBD1. Germline CDR1 MDHEN, CDR2 SYDVKM. The CDR3 extends over 14 amino acids. Trimming at V came to 4 bases and at J to 3 bases, leaving 5 bases not matched to a gene. CDR3 in amino acids: CASSSRQGHTEAFF. The CDR3 coding sequence is TGTGCCAGCAGTTCAAGACAGGGACACACTGAAGCTTTCTTT. The variable domain in full, with the rest retrieved from reference TRBV28 and TRBJ1-1, is DVKVTQSSRYLVKRTGEKVFLECVQDMDHENMFWYRQDPGLGLRLIYFSYDVKMKEKGDIPEGYSVSREKKERFSLILESASTNQTSMYLCASSSRQGHTEAFFGQGTRLTVV.

The rearrangement links TRBV20-1 to TRBJ2-3; 11 positions agree with TRBD1. CDR3 length: 12 residues. CDR1 DFQATT and CDR2 SNEGSKA come from the germline V gene (reference sequence). This CDR3 reads CSRTGGADTQYF. For the CDR3, the DNA is TGCAGCCGGACAGGGGGCGCAGATACGCAGTATTTT.

This clonotype was seen a handful of times. The chain has TRBV7-2 and TRBJ1-5; D unresolved. The CDR3 contains 14 residues. CDR1 is SGHTA and CDR2 is FQGNSA in the germline V gene. Trimming removed 4 bases at V and 2 bases at J, with 9 bases between. This CDR3 reads CASSSRTGNQPQHF. DNA of the CDR3: TGTGCCAGCAGCTCGCGGACCGGCAATCAGCCCCAGCATTTT.

This clonotype was counted between two and nine times. The rearrangement uses TRBV20-1 and TRBJ1-5; D remains ambiguous. CDR3 size: 14 residues. Germline V gives CDR1 DFQATT, CDR2 SNEGSKA (reference sequence). V was trimmed by 2 bases and J by 4 bases, leaving 12 bases between them. This chain's CDR3 is CSARKRGLNQPQHF. The CDR3 DNA reads as TGCAGTGCTAGAAAGCGGGGTTTAAATCAGCCCCAGCATTTT.

In this sample, this clonotype turned up many times. The chain joins TRBV5-1 to TRBJ2-6, with a tentative D call TRBD2 (5 bases). From germline, CDR1 is SGHRS and CDR2 YFSETQ. This CDR3 is built from 15 residues. V dropped 4 bases and J dropped 0 bases, with 8 bases sitting between them. The CDR3 loop reads CASSPGSSGANVLTF. The CDR3 nucleotides read TGCGCCAGCAGCCCGGGATCCTCTGGGGCCAACGTCCTGACTTTC.

The chain uses TRBV6-1 and TRBJ2-7; 7 positions match TRBD1. The V segment lost 0 bases and the J segment 4 bases; nucleotides outside the gene matches: 6. The CDR3 totals 15 residues. Germline loops: CDR1 MNHNS, CDR2 SASEGT. The CDR3 DNA sequence: TGTGCCAGCAGTGAAGCGGGACAGACTAATTACGAGCAGTACTTC. The encoded protein is CASSEAGQTNYEQYF.